The 16 T cell receptor beta chains listed next were all sequenced from one sample in a study of T-cell memory formation after mild COVID-19. TCRdb ran MiXCR on the 5' RACE reads and lists one entry per CDR3 protein. This sample has some 100,000 distinct CDR3 sequences, with 11% found just once. Sequenced input: PBMCs or a T cell subset sorted from them (not recorded which). All receptors derive from a young man who had mild COVID-19 (a few samples of this study predate the infection). Cell type and time point are not known.

This clonotype was counted only a few times. The chain couples TRBV7-3 to TRBJ2-6; D is undetermined. V was pared by 4 bases and J by 2 bases, with 9 bases between. Germline CDR1 SGHTA, CDR2 FQGTGA. The CDR3 runs 15 residues. CDR3 region: CASSSGLAGANVLTF. Here the CDR3 DNA reads TGTGCCAGCAGCTCCGGTCTGGCTGGGGCCAACGTCCTGACTTTC.

This sequence joins TRBV25-1 and TRBJ1-5; unclear D gene. The CDR3 consists of 11 residues. From germline, CDR1 is MGHDK and CDR2 SYGVNS. Trimming took 3 bases from V and 4 from J, leaving 1 base between them. Here the CDR3 reads CASSENQPQHF. The CDR3 coding sequence is TGTGCCAGCAGTGAGAATCAGCCCCAGCATTTT.

This clonotype was detected only a few times. This chain uses TRBV5-1 with TRBJ1-1; TRBD1 is a possible D gene (6 bases). This CDR3 contains 15 residues. The V gene lost 2 bases and the J gene lost 0 bases, with 11 bases spanning the gap. Per germline, CDR1 SGHRS and CDR2 YFSETQ. CDR3 in amino acids: CASSLGQLVNTEAFF. In DNA form, the CDR3 reads TGCGCCAGCAGCTTAGGACAGTTAGTGAACACTGAAGCTTTCTTT.

The chain recombines TRBV7-9 with TRBJ1-4; 10 bases line up with TRBD1. The CDR3 contains 15 residues. V gave up 0 bases and J gave up 8 bases; unmatched junction bases: 3. Germline V CDR1 and CDR2: SEHNR, FQNEAQ (reference sequence). The CDR3 here is CASSLAWTGGEKLFF. The CDR3 DNA reads TGTGCCAGCAGCTTAGCGTGGACAGGGGGAGAAAAACTGTTTTTT. The variable domain in full, completed from reference TRBV7-9 and TRBJ1-4, reads DTGVSQNPRHKITKRGQNVTFRCDPISEHNRLYWYRQTLGQGPEFLTYFQNEAQLEKSRLLSDRFSAERPKGSFSTLEIQRTEQGDSAMYLCASSLAWTGGEKLFFGSGTQLSVL.

The genes are TRBV12-3 or TRBV12-4 and TRBJ2-2; D gene ambiguous. The CDR3 extends over 13 amino acids. V lost 7 bases and J 7 bases, leaving 13 bases between the germline ends. The DNA for the CDR3 is TGTGCCAGCAACAATCCGGGTGACGGGGAGCTGTTTTTT. This gives the protein CASNNPGDGELFF.

This chain connects TRBV4-3 to TRBJ1-5; weak D call: TRBD1 (5 bases). Trimming removed 2 bases from V and 1 base from J, with 9 bases in between. This CDR3 is 15 amino acids long. The V gene's germline CDR1 is LGHNA and CDR2 YSLEER. The CDR3 reads CASSQTGRSNQPQHF. The CDR3 DNA is TGCGCCAGCAGCCAAACAGGCCGCAGCAATCAGCCCCAGCATTTT.

The CDR3 here is CASSQATDREETQYF. For the CDR3, the DNA is TGCGCCAGCAGCCAAGCCACGGACAGAGAAGAGACCCAGTACTTC. J is TRBJ2-5 and V is TRBV4-3, with D maybe TRBD1 (6 bases). Trimming pared 1 base from V and 3 bases from J, leaving 12 bases between. The CDR3 extends over 15 amino acids. In germline, CDR1 is LGHNA, CDR2 YSLEER.

This clonotype was observed many times. The J gene is TRBJ2-6, the V gene TRBV12-3 or TRBV12-4; D remains ambiguous. The length of the CDR3 is 16 residues. V was pared by 1 base and J by 2 bases, with 9 bases between. Here the CDR3 DNA reads TGTGCCAGCAGTTTAGGGGGAAACCCTGGGGCCAACGTCCTGACTTTC. This sequence encodes CASSLGGNPGANVLTF.

The rearrangement joins TRBV6-2 or TRBV6-3 to TRBJ2-2; tentatively, D is TRBD2 (6 bases). The V end was cut by 4 bases, the J end by 11 bases, with 11 bases between. In germline, CDR1 is MNHEY, CDR2 SVGEGT. This CDR3 contains 12 residues. CDR3 protein: CASSFGDFELFF. The CDR3 DNA reads TGTGCCAGCAGTTTTGGGGACTTCGAGCTGTTTTTT.

A few counts support this clonotype. This chain links TRBV14 with TRBJ2-3; 9 nucleotides match TRBD1. V lost 6 bases and J lost 4; bases outside the gene matches: 11. The CDR3 extends over 16 amino acids. Germline loops: CDR1 SGHDN, CDR2 FVKESK. CDR3 sequence: CASSQPGTGIADTQYF. In DNA, the CDR3 is TGTGCCAGCAGTCAACCTGGGACAGGGATCGCAGATACGCAGTATTTT.

At least ten counts were recorded for this clonotype. The V call is TRBV6-5, the J call TRBJ2-1, with 12 bases aligning to TRBD1. The CDR3 totals 15 residues. V dropped 3 bases and J dropped 9; count of bases not matched to a gene: 6. From germline, CDR1 is MNHEY and CDR2 SVGAGI. The CDR3 DNA sequence: TGTGCCAGCAGTTATAGGGACAGGGGGCGGGCTGAGCAGTTCTTC. Protein: CASSYRDRGRAEQFF.

This clonotype was recorded a few times. The chain couples TRBV25-1 to TRBJ2-5; no clear D gene. The CDR3 contains 11 residues. Trimming cost V 1 base and J 10 bases, with 7 bases left between them. CDR1 is MGHDK and CDR2 is SYGVNS in the germline V gene. Here the CDR3 reads CASSESLHQYF. The DNA for the CDR3 is TGTGCCAGCAGTGAATCCCTCCACCAGTACTTC.

This chain uses TRBV10-2 with TRBJ2-2; D is unclear. The V and J ends lost 6 bases and 15 bases respectively, with 14 bases between them. In germline, CDR1 is WSHSY, CDR2 SAAADI. The CDR3 has 11 amino acids. The CDR3 nucleotides read TGCGCCAGCAGGGCAGGAACCGAGATGTTTTTT. Translated: CASRAGTEMFF.

The genes are TRBV9 and TRBJ2-3, with no clear D. CDR3 length: 15 residues. From germline, CDR1 is SGDLS and CDR2 YYNGEE. V was trimmed by 4 bases and J by 3 bases, leaving 15 bases between them. CDR3 nucleotide sequence: TGTGCCAGCAGCCTAAGAGTCCTCGAGACAGATACGCAGTATTTT. This sequence encodes CASSLRVLETDTQYF.

This clonotype was found many times. This chain joins TRBV11-2 and TRBJ2-3; the D call may be TRBD1 or TRBD2 (6 bases each). Trimming took 3 bases from V and 4 from J, leaving 14 bases between them. CDR1 and CDR2 (germline): SGHAT, FQNNGV. The CDR3 loop spans 15 amino acids. The CDR3 spells CASSFGGRGPDTQYF. In DNA form, the CDR3 reads TGTGCCAGCAGCTTCGGGGGCCGGGGGCCAGATACGCAGTATTTT.

The CDR3 bases are TGCGCCAGCAGCTTAACAGAGAGCTCCTACAATGAGCAGTTCTTC. As protein: CASSLTESSYNEQFF. V usage is TRBV5-1 and J usage is TRBJ2-1; D is ambiguous. Germline CDR1 and CDR2: SGHRS and YFSETQ. This CDR3 is built from 15 residues. Trimming shortened V by 2 bases and J by 0 bases, and 9 bases separated the two germline ends.